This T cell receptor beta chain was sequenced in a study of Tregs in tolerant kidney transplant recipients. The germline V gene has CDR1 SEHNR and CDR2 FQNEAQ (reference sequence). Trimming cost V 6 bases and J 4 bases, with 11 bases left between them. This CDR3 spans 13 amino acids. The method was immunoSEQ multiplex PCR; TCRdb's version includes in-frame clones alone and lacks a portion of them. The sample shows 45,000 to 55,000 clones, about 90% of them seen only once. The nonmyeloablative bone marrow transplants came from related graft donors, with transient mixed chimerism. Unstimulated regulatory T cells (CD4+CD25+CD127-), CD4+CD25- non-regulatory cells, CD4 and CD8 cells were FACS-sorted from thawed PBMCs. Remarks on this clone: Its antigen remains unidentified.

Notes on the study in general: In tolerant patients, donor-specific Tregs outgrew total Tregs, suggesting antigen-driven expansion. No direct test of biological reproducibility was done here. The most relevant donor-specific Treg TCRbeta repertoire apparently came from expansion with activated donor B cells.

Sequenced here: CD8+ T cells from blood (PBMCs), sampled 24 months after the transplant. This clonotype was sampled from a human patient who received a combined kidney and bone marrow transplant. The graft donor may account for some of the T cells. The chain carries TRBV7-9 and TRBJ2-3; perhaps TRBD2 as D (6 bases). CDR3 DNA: TGTGCCAGCAGTGGCGGGGAGTCAGATACGCAGTATTTT. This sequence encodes CASSGGESDTQYF.